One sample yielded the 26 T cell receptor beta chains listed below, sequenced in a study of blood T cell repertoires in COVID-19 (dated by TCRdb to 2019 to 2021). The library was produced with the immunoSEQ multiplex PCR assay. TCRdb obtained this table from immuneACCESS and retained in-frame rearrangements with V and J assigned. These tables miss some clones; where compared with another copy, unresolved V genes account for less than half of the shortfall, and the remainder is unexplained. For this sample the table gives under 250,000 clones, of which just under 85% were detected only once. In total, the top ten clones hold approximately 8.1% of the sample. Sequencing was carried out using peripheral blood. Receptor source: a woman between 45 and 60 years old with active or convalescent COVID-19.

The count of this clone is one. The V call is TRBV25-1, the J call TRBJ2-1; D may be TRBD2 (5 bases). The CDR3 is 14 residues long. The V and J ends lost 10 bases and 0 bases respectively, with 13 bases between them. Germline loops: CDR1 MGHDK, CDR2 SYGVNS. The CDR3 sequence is CATIHGNSYNEQFF. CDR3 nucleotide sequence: TGTGCCACCATACACGGGAACTCCTACAATGAGCAGTTCTTC. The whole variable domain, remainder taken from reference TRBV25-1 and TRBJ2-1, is EADIYQTPRYLVIGTGKKITLECSQTMGHDKMYWYQQDPGMELHLIHYSYGVNSTEKGDLSSESTVSRIRTEHFPLTLESARPSHTSQYLCATIHGNSYNEQFFGPGTRLTVL.

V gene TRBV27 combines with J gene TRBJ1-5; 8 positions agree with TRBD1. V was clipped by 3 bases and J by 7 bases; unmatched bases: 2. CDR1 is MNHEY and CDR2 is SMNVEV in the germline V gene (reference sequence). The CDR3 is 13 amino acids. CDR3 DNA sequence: TGTGCCAGCAGTTTCGACAGGGGACAGCCCCAGCATTTT. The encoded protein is CASSFDRGQPQHF.

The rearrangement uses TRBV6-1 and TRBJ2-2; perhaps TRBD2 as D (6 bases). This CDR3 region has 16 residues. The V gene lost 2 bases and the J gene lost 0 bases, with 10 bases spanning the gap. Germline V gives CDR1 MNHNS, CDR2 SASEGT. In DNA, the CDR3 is TGTGCCAGCAGTGAATCTCCGGGAGCGAACACCGGGGAGCTGTTTTTT. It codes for CASSESPGANTGELFF.

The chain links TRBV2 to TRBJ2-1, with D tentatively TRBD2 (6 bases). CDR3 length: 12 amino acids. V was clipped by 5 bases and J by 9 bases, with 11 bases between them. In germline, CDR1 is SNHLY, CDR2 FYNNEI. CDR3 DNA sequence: TGTGCCAGCAGTCCGCGGGGAGGTGAGCAGTTCTTC. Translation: CASSPRGGEQFF.

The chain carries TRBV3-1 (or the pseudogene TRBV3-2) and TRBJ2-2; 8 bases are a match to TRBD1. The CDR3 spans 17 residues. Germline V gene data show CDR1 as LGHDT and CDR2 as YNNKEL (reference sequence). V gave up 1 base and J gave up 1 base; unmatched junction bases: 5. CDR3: CASSQGTGTGNTGELFF. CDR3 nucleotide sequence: TGTGCCAGCAGCCAAGGAACCGGGACAGGGAACACCGGGGAGCTGTTTTTT.

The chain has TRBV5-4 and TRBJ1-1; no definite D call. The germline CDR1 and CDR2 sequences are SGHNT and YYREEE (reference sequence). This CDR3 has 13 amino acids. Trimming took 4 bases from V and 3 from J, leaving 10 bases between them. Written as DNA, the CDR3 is TGTGCCAGCAGCGCGTCCCTGGACACTGAAGCTTTCTTT. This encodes CASSASLDTEAFF.

CDR3 nucleotides: TGTGCCAGCAGCCCAAGCGGACTCTCCTACGAGCAGTACTTC. Translation: CASSPSGLSYEQYF. The V call is TRBV7-9, the J call TRBJ2-7; tentatively, D is TRBD2 (5 bases). Germline V gene sequence: CDR1 SEHNR, CDR2 FQNEAQ (reference sequence). The CDR3 has 14 residues. Trimming removed 5 bases from V and 0 bases from J, with 11 bases in between.

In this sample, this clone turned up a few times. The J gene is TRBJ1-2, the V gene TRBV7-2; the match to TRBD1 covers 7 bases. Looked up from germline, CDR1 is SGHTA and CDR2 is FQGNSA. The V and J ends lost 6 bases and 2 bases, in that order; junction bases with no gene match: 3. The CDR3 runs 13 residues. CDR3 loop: CASRPTGNYGYTF. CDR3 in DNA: TGTGCCAGCAGACCGACAGGGAACTATGGCTACACCTTC.

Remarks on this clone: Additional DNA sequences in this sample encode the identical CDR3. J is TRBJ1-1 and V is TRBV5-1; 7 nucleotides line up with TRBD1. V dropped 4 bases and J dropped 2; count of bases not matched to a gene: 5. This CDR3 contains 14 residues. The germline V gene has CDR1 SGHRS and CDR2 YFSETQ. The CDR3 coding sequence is TGCGCCAGCAGCGCTCAGGGGGGCAACACTGAAGCTTTCTTT. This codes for CASSAQGGNTEAFF.

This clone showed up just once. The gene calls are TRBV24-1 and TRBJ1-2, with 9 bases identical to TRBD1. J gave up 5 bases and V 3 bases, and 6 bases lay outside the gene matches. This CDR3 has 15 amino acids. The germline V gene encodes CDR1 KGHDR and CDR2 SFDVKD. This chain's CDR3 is CATSDPGQGEYGYTF. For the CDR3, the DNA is TGTGCCACCAGTGATCCGGGACAGGGCGAGTATGGCTACACCTTC.

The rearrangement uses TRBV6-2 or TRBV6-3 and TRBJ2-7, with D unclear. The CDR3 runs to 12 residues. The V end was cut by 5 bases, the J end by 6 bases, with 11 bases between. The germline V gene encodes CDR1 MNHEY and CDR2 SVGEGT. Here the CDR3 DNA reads TGTGCCAGCAGTCGGCTAGACTCCGAGCAGTACTTC. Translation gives CASSRLDSEQYF.

The CDR3 DNA sequence: TGTGCCAGCGCACTAGCGGGAGATGTAAAGACCCAGTACTTC. Its protein is CASALAGDVKTQYF. This chain uses TRBV3-1 (or the pseudogene TRBV3-2) with TRBJ2-5; TRBD2 aligns across 11 bases. CDR1 and CDR2 from the germline V gene are LGHDT and YNNKEL (reference sequence). The CDR3 loop spans 14 amino acids. The V and J ends lost 8 bases and 6 bases, in that order; junction bases with no gene match: 8.

CDR3 in DNA: TGTGCCAGCAGTGAAGCTACGACAGTCTATGGCTACACCTTC. This codes for CASSEATTVYGYTF. The genes are TRBV2 and TRBJ1-2, with D perhaps matching TRBD1 (5 bases). V dropped 0 bases and J dropped 4 bases, with 9 bases sitting between them. Germline lookup yields CDR1 SNHLY and CDR2 FYNNEI. The CDR3 is 14 residues long.

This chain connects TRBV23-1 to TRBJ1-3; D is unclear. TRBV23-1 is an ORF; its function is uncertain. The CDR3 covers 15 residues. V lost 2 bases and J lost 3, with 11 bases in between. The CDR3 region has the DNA TGCGCCAGCAGTCAAATGGGCACCGGTGGAAACACCATATATTTT. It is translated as CASSQMGTGGNTIYF.

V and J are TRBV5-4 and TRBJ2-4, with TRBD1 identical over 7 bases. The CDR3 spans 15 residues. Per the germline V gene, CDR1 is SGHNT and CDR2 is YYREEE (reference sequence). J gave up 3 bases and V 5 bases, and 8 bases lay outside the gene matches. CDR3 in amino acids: CASRAGGGDKNIQYF. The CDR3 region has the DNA TGTGCCAGCAGGGCAGGGGGTGGGGACAAAAACATTCAGTACTTC.

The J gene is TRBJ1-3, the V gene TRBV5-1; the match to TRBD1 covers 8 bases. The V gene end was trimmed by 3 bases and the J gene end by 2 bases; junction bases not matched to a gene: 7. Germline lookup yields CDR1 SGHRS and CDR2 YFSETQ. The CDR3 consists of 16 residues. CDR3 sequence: CASSSDPQGAGNTIYF. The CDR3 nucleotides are TGCGCCAGCAGCTCGGACCCACAGGGGGCTGGAAACACCATATATTTT.

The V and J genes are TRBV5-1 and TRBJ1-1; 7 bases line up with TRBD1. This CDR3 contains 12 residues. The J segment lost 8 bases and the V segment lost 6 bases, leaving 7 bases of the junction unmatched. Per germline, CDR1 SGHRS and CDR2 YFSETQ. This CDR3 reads CASTTGAQEAFF. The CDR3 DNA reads TGCGCCAGCACCACAGGGGCCCAAGAAGCTTTCTTT. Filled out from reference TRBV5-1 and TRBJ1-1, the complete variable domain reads KAGVTQTPRYLIKTRGQQVTLSCSPISGHRSVSWYQQTPGQGLQFLFEYFSETQRNKGNFPGRFSGRQFSNSRSEMNVSTLELGDSALYLCASTTGAQEAFFGQGTRLTVV.

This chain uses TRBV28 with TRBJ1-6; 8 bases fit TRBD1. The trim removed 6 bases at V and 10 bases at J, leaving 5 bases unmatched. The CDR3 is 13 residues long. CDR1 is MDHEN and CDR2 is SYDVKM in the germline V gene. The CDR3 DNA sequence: TGTGCCAGCAGGGACAGGGAAAGCTCACCCCTCCACTTT. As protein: CASRDRESSPLHF.

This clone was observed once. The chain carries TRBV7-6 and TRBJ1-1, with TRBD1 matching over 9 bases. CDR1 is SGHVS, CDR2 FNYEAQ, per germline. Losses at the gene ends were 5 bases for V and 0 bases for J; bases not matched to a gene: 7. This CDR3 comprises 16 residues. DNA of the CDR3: TGTGCCAGCAGCGCAGACAGGGGGGATTTGAACACTGAAGCTTTCTTT. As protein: CASSADRGDLNTEAFF.

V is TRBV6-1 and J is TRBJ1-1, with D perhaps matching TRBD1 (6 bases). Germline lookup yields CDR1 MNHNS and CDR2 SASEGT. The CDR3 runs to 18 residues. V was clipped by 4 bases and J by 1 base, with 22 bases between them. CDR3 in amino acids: CASSGGGGRTQANTEAFF. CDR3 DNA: TGTGCCAGCAGTGGGGGTGGGGGCCGCACCCAAGCGAACACTGAAGCTTTCTTT.

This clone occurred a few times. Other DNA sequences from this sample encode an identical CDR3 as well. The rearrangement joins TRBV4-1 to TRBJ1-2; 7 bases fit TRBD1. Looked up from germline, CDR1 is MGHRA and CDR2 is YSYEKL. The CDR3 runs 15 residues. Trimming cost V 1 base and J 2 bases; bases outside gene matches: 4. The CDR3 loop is CASSQGGGANYGYTF. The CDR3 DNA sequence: TGCGCCAGCAGCCAAGGAGGGGGCGCCAACTATGGCTACACCTTC.

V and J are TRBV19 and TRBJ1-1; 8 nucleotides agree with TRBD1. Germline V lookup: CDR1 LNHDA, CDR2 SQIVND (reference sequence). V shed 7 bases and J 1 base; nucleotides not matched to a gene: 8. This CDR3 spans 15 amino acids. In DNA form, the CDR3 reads TGTGCCAGTACAGGGGGCGGAGGGTGGAACACTGAAGCTTTCTTT. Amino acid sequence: CASTGGGGWNTEAFF.

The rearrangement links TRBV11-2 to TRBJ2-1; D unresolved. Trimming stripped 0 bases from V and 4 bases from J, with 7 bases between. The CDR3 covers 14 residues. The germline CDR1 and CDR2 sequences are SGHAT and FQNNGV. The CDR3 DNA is TGTGCCAGCAGCTTAGACCCCTTTTACAATGAGCAGTTCTTC. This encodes CASSLDPFYNEQFF.

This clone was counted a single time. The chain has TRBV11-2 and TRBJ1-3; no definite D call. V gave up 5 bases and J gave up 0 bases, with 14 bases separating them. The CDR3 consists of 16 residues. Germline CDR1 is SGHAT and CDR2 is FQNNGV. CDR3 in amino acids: CASSPRGGSSGNTIYF. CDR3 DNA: TGTGCCAGCAGCCCCCGGGGTGGGAGCTCTGGAAACACCATATATTTT.

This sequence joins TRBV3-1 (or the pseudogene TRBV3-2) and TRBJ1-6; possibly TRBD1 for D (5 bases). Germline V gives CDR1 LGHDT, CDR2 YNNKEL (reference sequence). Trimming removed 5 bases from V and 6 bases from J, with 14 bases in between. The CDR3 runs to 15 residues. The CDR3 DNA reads TGTGCCAGCAGCGGATCGGGACTGGTTAATTCACCCCTCCACTTT. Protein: CASSGSGLVNSPLHF.

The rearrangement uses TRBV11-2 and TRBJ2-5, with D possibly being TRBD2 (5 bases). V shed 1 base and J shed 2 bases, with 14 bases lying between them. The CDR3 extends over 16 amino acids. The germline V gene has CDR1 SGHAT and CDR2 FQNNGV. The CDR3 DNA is TGTGCCAGCAGCTTAGGGTTTGGCGGAGGACAAGAGACCCAGTACTTC. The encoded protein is CASSLGFGGGQETQYF.